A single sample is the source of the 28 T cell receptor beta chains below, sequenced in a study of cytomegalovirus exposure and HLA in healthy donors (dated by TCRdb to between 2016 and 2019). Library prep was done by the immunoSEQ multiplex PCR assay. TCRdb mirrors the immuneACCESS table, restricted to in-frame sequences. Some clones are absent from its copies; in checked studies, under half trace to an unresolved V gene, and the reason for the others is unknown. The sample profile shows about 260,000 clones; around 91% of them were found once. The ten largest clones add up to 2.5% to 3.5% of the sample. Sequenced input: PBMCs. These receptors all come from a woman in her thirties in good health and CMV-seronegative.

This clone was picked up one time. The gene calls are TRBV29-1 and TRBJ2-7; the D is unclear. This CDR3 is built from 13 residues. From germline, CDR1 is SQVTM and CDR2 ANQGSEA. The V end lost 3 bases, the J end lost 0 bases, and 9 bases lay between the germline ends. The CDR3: CSVEKGDSYEQYF. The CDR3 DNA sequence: TGCAGCGTTGAGAAGGGTGACTCCTACGAGCAGTACTTC.

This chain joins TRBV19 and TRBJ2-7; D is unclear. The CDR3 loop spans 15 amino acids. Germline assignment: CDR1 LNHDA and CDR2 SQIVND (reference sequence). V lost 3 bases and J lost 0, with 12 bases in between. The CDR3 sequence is CASSMGSRSSYEQYF. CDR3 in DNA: TGTGCCAGTAGTATGGGGTCGCGGAGCTCCTACGAGCAGTACTTC.

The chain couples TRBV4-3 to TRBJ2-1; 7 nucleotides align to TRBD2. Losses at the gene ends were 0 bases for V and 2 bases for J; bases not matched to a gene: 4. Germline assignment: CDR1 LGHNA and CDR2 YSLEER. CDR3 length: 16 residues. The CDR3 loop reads CASSQDGLAAYNEQFF. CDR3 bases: TGCGCCAGCAGCCAAGACGGGCTAGCGGCCTACAATGAGCAGTTCTTC.

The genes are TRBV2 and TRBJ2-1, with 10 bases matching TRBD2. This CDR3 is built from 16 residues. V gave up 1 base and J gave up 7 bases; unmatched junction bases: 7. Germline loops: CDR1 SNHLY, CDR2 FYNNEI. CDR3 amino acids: CASSEESGRANNEQFF. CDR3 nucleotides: TGTGCCAGCAGTGAAGAGAGCGGGAGGGCCAATAATGAGCAGTTCTTC.

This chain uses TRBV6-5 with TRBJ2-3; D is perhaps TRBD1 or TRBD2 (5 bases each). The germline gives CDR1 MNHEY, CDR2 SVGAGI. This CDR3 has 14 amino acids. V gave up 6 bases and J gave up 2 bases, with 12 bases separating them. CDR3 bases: TGTGCCAGCAGACCCATGGGGGTCACAGATACGCAGTATTTT. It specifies CASRPMGVTDTQYF.

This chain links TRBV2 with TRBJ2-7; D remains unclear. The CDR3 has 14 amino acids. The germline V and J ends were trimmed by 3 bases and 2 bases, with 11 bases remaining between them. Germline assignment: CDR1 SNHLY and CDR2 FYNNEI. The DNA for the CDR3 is TGTGCCAGCAGTGAGTGGGCGAGGACCTACGAGCAGTACTTC. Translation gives CASSEWARTYEQYF.

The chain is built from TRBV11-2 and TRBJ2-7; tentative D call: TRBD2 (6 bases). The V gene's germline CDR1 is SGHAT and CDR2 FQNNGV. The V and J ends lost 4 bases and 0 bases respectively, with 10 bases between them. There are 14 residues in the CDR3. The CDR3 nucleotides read TGTGCCAGCAGCTCCCCGGGGGACTCCTACGAGCAGTACTTC. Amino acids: CASSSPGDSYEQYF.

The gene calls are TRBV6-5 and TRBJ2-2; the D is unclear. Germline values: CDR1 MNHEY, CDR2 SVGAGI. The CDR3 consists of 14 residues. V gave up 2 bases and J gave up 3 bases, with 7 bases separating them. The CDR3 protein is CASSYGKYTGELFF. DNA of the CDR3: TGTGCCAGCAGTTACGGAAAATACACCGGGGAGCTGTTTTTT.

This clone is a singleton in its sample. The CDR3 coding sequence is TGTGCCAGCAGCATCGGGGGGCTACCGAACACTGAAGCTTTCTTT. Translation: CASSIGGLPNTEAFF. The rearrangement joins TRBV11-1 to TRBJ1-1, with D possibly matching TRBD1 (6 bases). The CDR3 totals 15 residues. Trimming cost V 5 bases and J 1 base, with 14 bases left between them. In germline, CDR1 is SGHAT, CDR2 FQDESV (reference sequence).

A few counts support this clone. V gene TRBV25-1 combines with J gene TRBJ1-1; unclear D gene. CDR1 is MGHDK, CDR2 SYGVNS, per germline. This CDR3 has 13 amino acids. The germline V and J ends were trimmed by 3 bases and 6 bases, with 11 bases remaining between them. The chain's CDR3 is CASSDIGSSEAFF. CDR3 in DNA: TGTGCCAGCAGTGATATAGGGAGTTCTGAAGCTTTCTTT.

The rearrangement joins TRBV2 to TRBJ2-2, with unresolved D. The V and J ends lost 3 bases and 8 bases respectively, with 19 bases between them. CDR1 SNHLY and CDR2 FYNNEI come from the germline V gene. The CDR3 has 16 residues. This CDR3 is CASSDGHLRLSGELFF. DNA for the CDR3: TGTGCCAGCAGTGACGGGCACCTAAGACTTTCTGGGGAGCTGTTTTTT. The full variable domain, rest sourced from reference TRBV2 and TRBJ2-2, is EPEVTQTPSHQVTQMGQEVILRCVPISNHLYFYWYRQILGQKVEFLVSFYNNEISEKSEIFDDQFSVERPDGSNFTLKIRSTKLEDSAMYFCASSDGHLRLSGELFFGEGSRLTVL.

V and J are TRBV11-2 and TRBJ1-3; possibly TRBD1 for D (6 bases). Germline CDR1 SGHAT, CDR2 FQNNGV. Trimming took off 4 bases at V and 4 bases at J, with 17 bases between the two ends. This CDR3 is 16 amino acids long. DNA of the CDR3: TGTGCCAGCAGCTCACCCCATACAGGGCCCGGAAACACCATATATTTT. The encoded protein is CASSSPHTGPGNTIYF.

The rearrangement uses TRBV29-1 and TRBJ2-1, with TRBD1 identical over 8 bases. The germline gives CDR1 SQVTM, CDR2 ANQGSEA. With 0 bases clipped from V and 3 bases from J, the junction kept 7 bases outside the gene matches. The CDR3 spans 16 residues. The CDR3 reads CSVEDPSGGVYNEQFF. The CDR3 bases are TGCAGCGTTGAAGATCCATCAGGGGGCGTCTACAATGAGCAGTTCTTC.

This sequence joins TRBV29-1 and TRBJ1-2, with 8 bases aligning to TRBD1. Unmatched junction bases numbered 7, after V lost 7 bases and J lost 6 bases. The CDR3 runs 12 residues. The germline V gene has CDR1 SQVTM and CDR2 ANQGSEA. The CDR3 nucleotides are TGCAGCGCCGGTGACAGGGGTGATGGCTACACCTTC. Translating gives CSAGDRGDGYTF.

CDR3 protein: CASSVASGSIYEQYF. The DNA for the CDR3 is TGTGCCAGCAGCGTGGCTAGCGGGAGTATCTACGAGCAGTACTTC. The rearrangement links TRBV9 to TRBJ2-7; 10 bases line up with TRBD2. The CDR3 totals 15 residues. V gave up 2 bases and J gave up 3 bases; unmatched junction bases: 5. Germline CDR1 reads SGDLS; CDR2 reads YYNGEE.

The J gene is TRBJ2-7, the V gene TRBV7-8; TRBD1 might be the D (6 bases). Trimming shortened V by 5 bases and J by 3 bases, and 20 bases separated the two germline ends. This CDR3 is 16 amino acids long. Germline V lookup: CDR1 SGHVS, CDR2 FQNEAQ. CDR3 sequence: CASSRSRGATDYEQYF. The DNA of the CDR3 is TGTGCCAGCAGCCGAAGCAGGGGTGCGACTGACTACGAGCAGTACTTC.

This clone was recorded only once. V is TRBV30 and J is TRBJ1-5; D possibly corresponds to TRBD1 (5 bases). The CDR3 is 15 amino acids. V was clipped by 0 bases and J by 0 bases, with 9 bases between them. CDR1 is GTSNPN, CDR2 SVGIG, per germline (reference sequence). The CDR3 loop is CAWSVGAASNQPQHF. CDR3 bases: TGTGCCTGGAGTGTAGGGGCGGCTAGCAATCAGCCCCAGCATTTT.

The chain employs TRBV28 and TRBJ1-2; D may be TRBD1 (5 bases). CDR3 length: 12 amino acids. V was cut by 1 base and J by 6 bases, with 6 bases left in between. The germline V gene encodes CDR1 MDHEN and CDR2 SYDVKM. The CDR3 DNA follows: TGTGCCAGCAGTTTATCAGGGAATGGCTACACCTTC. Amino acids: CASSLSGNGYTF.

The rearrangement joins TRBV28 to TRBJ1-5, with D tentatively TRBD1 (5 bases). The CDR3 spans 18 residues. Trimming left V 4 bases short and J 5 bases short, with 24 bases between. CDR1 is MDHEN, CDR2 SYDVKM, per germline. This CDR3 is CASSSPLTQGRRYQPQHF. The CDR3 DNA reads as TGTGCCAGCAGTTCCCCCTTAACCCAGGGACGGCGCTATCAGCCCCAGCATTTT.

The CDR3 DNA reads TGTGCCACCAGCAGAGGGAGGGGCATGAACACTGAAGCTTTCTTT. Its translation is CATSRGRGMNTEAFF. The V gene is TRBV15, the J gene TRBJ1-1; tentatively, D is TRBD1 (5 bases). Looked up from germline, CDR1 is LNHNV and CDR2 is YYDKDF (reference sequence). Trimming took off 1 base at V and 0 bases at J, with 9 bases between the two ends. This CDR3 has 15 residues.

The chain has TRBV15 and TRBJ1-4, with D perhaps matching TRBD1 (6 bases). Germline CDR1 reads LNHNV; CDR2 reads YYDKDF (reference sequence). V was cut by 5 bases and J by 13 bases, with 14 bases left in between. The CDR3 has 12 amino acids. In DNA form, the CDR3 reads TGTGCCACCAGCGGGGACATGCTTGGACTGTTTTTT. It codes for CATSGDMLGLFF.

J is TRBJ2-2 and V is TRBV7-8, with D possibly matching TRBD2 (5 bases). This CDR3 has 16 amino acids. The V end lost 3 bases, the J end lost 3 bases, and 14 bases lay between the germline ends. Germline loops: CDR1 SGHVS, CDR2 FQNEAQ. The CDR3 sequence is CASSFLSSLDTGELFF. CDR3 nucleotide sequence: TGTGCCAGCAGCTTTTTATCTAGCTTAGACACCGGGGAGCTGTTTTTT.

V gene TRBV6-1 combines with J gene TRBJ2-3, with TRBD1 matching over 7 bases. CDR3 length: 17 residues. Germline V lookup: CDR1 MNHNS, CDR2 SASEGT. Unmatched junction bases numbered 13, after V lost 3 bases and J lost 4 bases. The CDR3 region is CASSDTRGTTGADTQYF. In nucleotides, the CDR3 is TGTGCCAGCAGTGATACCAGGGGGACAACCGGGGCAGATACGCAGTATTTT.

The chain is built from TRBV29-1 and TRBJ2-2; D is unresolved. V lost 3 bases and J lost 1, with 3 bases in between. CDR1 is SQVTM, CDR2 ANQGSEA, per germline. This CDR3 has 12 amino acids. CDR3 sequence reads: CSVDVNTGELFF. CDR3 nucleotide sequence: TGCAGCGTTGACGTGAACACCGGGGAGCTGTTTTTT.

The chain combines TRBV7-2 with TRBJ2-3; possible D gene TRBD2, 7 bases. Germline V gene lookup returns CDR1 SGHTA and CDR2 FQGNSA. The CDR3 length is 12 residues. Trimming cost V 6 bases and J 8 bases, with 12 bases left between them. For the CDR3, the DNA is TGTGCCAGCAGAGGGGGGGTTGGTACGCAGTATTTT. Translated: CASRGGVGTQYF.

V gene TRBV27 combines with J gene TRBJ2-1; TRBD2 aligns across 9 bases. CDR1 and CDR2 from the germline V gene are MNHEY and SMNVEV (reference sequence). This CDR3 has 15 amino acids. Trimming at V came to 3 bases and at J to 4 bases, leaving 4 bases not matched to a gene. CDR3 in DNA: TGTGCCAGCAGTTTTCGCCTAGCGGGATACAATGAGCAGTTCTTC. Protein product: CASSFRLAGYNEQFF.

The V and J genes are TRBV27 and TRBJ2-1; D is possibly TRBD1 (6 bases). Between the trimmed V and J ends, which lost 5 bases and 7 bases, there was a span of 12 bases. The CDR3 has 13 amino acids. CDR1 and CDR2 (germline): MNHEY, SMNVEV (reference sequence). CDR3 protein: CASSRQVGNEQFF. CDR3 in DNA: TGTGCCAGCAGTAGACAGGTAGGGAATGAGCAGTTCTTC.

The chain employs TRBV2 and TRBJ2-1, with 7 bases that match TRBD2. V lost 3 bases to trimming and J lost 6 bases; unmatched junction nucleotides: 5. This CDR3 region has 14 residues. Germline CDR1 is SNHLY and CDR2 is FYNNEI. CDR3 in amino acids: CASSDLAETNEQFF. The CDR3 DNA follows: TGTGCCAGCAGTGATCTAGCGGAAACCAATGAGCAGTTCTTC.